The TCR beta chain described here comes from a study of shared clonotypes between healthy human individuals. Comment on this clone: Its antigen is undetermined.

In germline, CDR1 is LNHDA, CDR2 SQIVND (reference sequence). The CDR3 extends over 11 amino acids. V shed 5 bases and J 14 bases; nucleotides not matched to a gene: 5. Overall study findings and caveats: Since donors were few, the genetic and exposure-history diversity represented was limited. Naive subsets typically showed greater estimated richness than memory subsets.

The assay was immunoSEQ multiplex PCR, and TCRdb's table has in-frame clones only and misses some. The repertoire holds more than 1.2 million clones, with 98% to 99% as singletons. The chain has TRBV19 and TRBJ2-3; TRBD1 matches at 9 bases. The sample consisted of naive CD4+ T cells sorted from blood. Regarding subset: CD45RA+ positively selected. The clonotype originates from a man between 25 and 39 years old in good health. CDR3 DNA sequence: TGTGCCAGTAGTTGGGACAGGGTTTTGTATTTT. Its protein product is CASSWDRVLYF.